Below are 6 T cell receptor beta chains sequenced from a single sample in a study of OX40 agonist ivuxolimab in advanced cancers. Measured with immunoSEQ multiplex PCR; TCRdb has only the in-frame clones, and not every one. The table lists tens of thousands of clones, more than 85% of them singletons. Source: CD4+ or CD8+ T cells sorted from blood, taken in a trial of the OX40 agonist ivuxolimab. The receptors were gathered from an adult with an advanced solid tumor such as melanoma, head and neck, liver or kidney cancer.

The chain combines TRBV18 with TRBJ1-3; D might be TRBD1 (5 bases). Germline-derived CDR1 and CDR2 are KGHSH and LQKENI. Deletions cut 3 bases from V and 3 bases from J, with 12 bases between. The CDR3 sequence is 15 residues long. This CDR3 is CASSPVEGFGNTIYF. The CDR3 bases are TGTGCCAGCTCACCTGTTGAGGGGTTTGGAAACACCATATATTTT. Looking up the rest from reference TRBV18 and TRBJ1-3 gives the full variable domain: NAGVMQNPRHLVRRRGQEARLRCSPMKGHSHVYWYRQLPEEGLKFMVYLQKENIIDESGMPKERFSAEFPKEGPSILRIQQVVRGDSAAYFCASSPVEGFGNTIYFGEGSWLTVV.

The chain joins TRBV28 to TRBJ2-7; D is unresolved. CDR3 length: 11 residues. V lost 9 bases, J lost 5 bases, and 11 bases lay in between. CDR1 is MDHEN, CDR2 SYDVKM, per germline. The CDR3 DNA reads as TGTGCCAGTCGCCGACCCGACGAGCAGTACTTC. Translated: CASRRPDEQYF.

The chain recombines TRBV6-5 with TRBJ1-1; D is ambiguous. Germline lookup yields CDR1 MNHEY and CDR2 SVGAGI. CDR3 size: 13 residues. V was clipped by 5 bases and J by 1 base, with 8 bases between them. The CDR3, as DNA: TGTGCCAGCAGTCTTTGGTCGAACACTGAAGCTTTCTTT. Translated: CASSLWSNTEAFF.

In this sample, this clone turned up once. The chain combines TRBV6-5 with TRBJ1-1; TRBD1 matches at 7 bases. CDR1 is MNHEY and CDR2 is SVGAGI in the germline V gene. V trimming: 6 bases; J trimming: 1 base; junction bases outside the gene matches: 5. This CDR3 is built from 14 residues. The CDR3 nucleotides are TGTGCCAGCAGAGTGGGACAGACGAACACTGAAGCTTTCTTT. This sequence encodes CASRVGQTNTEAFF.

The chain carries TRBV4-2 and TRBJ2-7; D ambiguous. The CDR3 totals 12 residues. Trimming pared 3 bases from V and 5 bases from J, leaving 8 bases between. Per the germline V gene, CDR1 is LGHNA and CDR2 is YNFKEQ. The CDR3 region has the DNA TGTGCCAGCAGCCATGAGAGGAACGAGCAGTACTTC. Amino acids: CASSHERNEQYF.

This chain uses TRBV9 with TRBJ2-5; D might be TRBD2 (6 bases). There are 14 residues in the CDR3. Germline loops: CDR1 SGDLS, CDR2 YYNGEE. V lost 1 base and J 7 bases, leaving 14 bases between the germline ends. The CDR3 loop is CASSVSPSGGTQYF. The CDR3 region has the DNA TGTGCCAGCAGCGTATCCCCATCCGGGGGGACCCAGTACTTC.